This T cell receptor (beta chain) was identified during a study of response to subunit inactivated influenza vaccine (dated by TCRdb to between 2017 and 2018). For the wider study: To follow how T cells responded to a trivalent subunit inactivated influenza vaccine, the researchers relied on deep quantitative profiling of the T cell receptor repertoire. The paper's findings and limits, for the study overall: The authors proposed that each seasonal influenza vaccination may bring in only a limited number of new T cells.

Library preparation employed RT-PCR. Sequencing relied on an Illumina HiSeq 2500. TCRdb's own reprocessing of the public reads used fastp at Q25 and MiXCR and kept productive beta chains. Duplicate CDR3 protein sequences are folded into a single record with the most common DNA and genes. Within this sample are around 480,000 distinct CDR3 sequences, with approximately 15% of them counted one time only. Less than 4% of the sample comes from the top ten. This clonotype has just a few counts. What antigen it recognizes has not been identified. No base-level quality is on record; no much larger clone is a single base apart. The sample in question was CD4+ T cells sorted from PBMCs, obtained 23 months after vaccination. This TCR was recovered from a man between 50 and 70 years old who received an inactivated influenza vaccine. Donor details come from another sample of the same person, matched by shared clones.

The CDR3 loop reads CASSQDRSSAADTQYF. The DNA sequence is TGCGCCAGCAGCCAAGACCGGTCCTCTGCTGCAGATACGCAGTATTTT. The chain employs TRBV4-1 and TRBJ2-3; there is no confident call for the D gene. The junction carries 14 bases between V and J, which are trimmed by 0 bases and 4 bases respectively. Looking up the germline V gene yields CDR1 MGHRA and CDR2 YSYEKL. Taken from cysteine to phenylalanine, the CDR3 has 16 residues. Of all the DNA, just the CDR3 is kept, 48 bases in frame from base 1.